A selection of T cell receptor beta chains follows, all from one sample in a study of T cell responses to AZD1222 COVID-19 vaccine. The protocol was immunoSEQ multiplex PCR, while the TCRdb copy is restricted to in-frame clones and leaves out a portion. This table has 130,000 to 150,000 clones, around 93% appearing once. The starting material was peripheral blood, obtained on day 0 of AZD1222 vaccination. These receptors were collected from an adult in good health. Each CDR3 is given with its conserved first and last residue. Each record gives: J gene, V gene, clone size, D gene, CDR3 protein, CDR3 DNA. D genes are given only for firm matches. A row's size may be missing; if present it is once, few, many or a size class.

j_call: TRBJ1-1; v_call: TRBV3-1/TRBV3-2; clone_size: .; d_call: .; cdr3_aa: CASSQRGAGTEAFF; cdr3_nt: TGTGCCAGCAGCCAACGGGGGGCAGGGACTGAAGCTTTCTTT
j_call: TRBJ2-1; v_call: TRBV7-6; clone_size: .; d_call: .; cdr3_aa: CASSKIASSYNEQFF; cdr3_nt: TGTGCCAGCAGCAAAATAGCGAGCTCCTACAATGAGCAGTTCTTC
j_call: TRBJ2-7; v_call: TRBV25-1; clone_size: .; d_call: TRBD1; cdr3_aa: CASSEWRAGGNEQYF; cdr3_nt: TGTGCCAGCAGTGAATGGAGGGCAGGGGGCAACGAGCAGTACTTC
j_call: TRBJ2-7; v_call: TRBV4-2; clone_size: .; d_call: TRBD2; cdr3_aa: CASSQKTSGGQSSYEQYF; cdr3_nt: TGTGCCAGCAGCCAAAAGACTAGCGGGGGGCAAAGCTCCTACGAGCAGTACTTC
j_call: TRBJ1-1; v_call: TRBV7-9; clone_size: .; d_call: .; cdr3_aa: CASSPRTAIMNTEAFF; cdr3_nt: TGTGCCAGCAGTCCCCGGACAGCTATCATGAACACTGAAGCTTTCTTT
j_call: TRBJ1-1; v_call: TRBV5-5; clone_size: .; d_call: .; cdr3_aa: CASTPGTEAFF; cdr3_nt: TGTGCCAGCACTCCTGGCACTGAAGCTTTCTTT
j_call: TRBJ1-2; v_call: TRBV5-4; clone_size: .; d_call: .; cdr3_aa: CASSLELEVTYGYTF; cdr3_nt: TGTGCCAGCAGCTTAGAATTGGAAGTGACCTATGGCTACACCTTC
j_call: TRBJ1-3; v_call: TRBV27; clone_size: .; d_call: .; cdr3_aa: CASSREGAGNTIYF; cdr3_nt: TGTGCCAGCAGCCGCGAAGGGGCCGGGAACACCATATATTTT
j_call: TRBJ2-5; v_call: TRBV7-7; clone_size: .; d_call: TRBD1; cdr3_aa: CASSGQGVTQYF; cdr3_nt: TGTGCCAGCAGCGGACAGGGAGTGACCCAGTACTTC
j_call: TRBJ2-3; v_call: TRBV12-3/TRBV12-4; clone_size: .; d_call: .; cdr3_aa: CASSGGTDTQYF; cdr3_nt: TGTGCCAGCAGTGGCGGAACAGATACGCAGTATTTT
j_call: TRBJ1-1; v_call: TRBV2; clone_size: .; d_call: .; cdr3_aa: CASSEAFGSGPNTEAFF; cdr3_nt: TGTGCCAGCAGTGAAGCTTTCGGTAGCGGCCCGAACACTGAAGCTTTCTTT
j_call: TRBJ1-4; v_call: TRBV6-1; clone_size: .; d_call: TRBD1; cdr3_aa: CASSAGRGQHNEKLFF; cdr3_nt: TGTGCCAGCAGTGCGGGACGGGGACAGCATAATGAAAAACTGTTTTTT
j_call: TRBJ1-6; v_call: TRBV5-1; clone_size: .; d_call: .; cdr3_aa: CASSLAQGRNSPLHF; cdr3_nt: TGCGCCAGCAGCTTGGCTCAGGGACGGAATTCACCCCTCCACTTT
j_call: TRBJ2-1; v_call: TRBV7-2; clone_size: .; d_call: TRBD2; cdr3_aa: CASSLALAGNYNEQFF; cdr3_nt: TGTGCCAGCAGCTTAGCGCTAGCGGGAAACTACAATGAGCAGTTCTTC
j_call: TRBJ1-6; v_call: TRBV9; clone_size: .; d_call: .; cdr3_aa: CASSVALDSPLHF; cdr3_nt: TGTGCCAGCAGCGTAGCTTTGGATTCACCCCTCCACTTT
j_call: TRBJ2-7; v_call: TRBV7-2; clone_size: .; d_call: TRBD2; cdr3_aa: CASSPRLAGSYEQYF; cdr3_nt: TGTGCCAGCAGCCCCCGGCTAGCGGGATCATACGAGCAGTACTTC
j_call: TRBJ2-5; v_call: TRBV5-4; clone_size: few; d_call: TRBD1; cdr3_aa: CASSRDRAETQYF; cdr3_nt: TGTGCCAGCAGCCGGGACAGGGCCGAGACCCAGTACTTC
j_call: TRBJ2-1; v_call: TRBV18; clone_size: .; d_call: .; cdr3_aa: CASSHSRESRQFF; cdr3_nt: TGTGCCAGCTCACACTCGAGGGAATCGAGGCAGTTCTTC
j_call: TRBJ1-1; v_call: TRBV19; clone_size: .; d_call: .; cdr3_aa: CASSRGFRTDTEAFF; cdr3_nt: TGTGCCAGTAGTCGGGGGTTTAGGACGGACACTGAAGCTTTCTTT
j_call: TRBJ1-1; v_call: TRBV5-1; clone_size: .; d_call: TRBD1; cdr3_aa: CASRQNRGTEAFF; cdr3_nt: TGCGCCAGCAGGCAGAACAGGGGCACTGAAGCTTTCTTT
j_call: TRBJ1-1; v_call: TRBV7-8; clone_size: .; d_call: .; cdr3_aa: CASSPKAGNTEAFF; cdr3_nt: TGTGCCAGCAGCCCCAAGGCTGGGAACACTGAAGCTTTCTTT
j_call: TRBJ2-7; v_call: TRBV28; clone_size: .; d_call: TRBD1; cdr3_aa: CASNPGTGSYEQYF; cdr3_nt: TGTGCCAGCAATCCCGGGACAGGGTCCTACGAGCAGTACTTC
j_call: TRBJ1-6; v_call: TRBV27; clone_size: .; d_call: .; cdr3_aa: CASTPGAGSNSPLHF; cdr3_nt: TGTGCCAGCACCCCCGGCGCAGGGTCGAATTCACCCCTCCACTTT
j_call: TRBJ2-1; v_call: TRBV10-2; clone_size: .; d_call: TRBD2; cdr3_aa: CASQGLAGGGPYNEQFF; cdr3_nt: TGCGCCAGCCAGGGACTAGCGGGAGGTGGGCCCTACAATGAGCAGTTCTTC
j_call: TRBJ1-5; v_call: TRBV2; clone_size: .; d_call: .; cdr3_aa: CASSRDRGPQHF; cdr3_nt: TGTGCCAGCAGTCGGGACCGCGGGCCCCAGCATTTT
j_call: TRBJ2-7; v_call: TRBV19; clone_size: .; d_call: .; cdr3_aa: CASSTTGLYEQYF; cdr3_nt: TGTGCCAGTAGTACGACGGGCCTCTACGAGCAGTACTTC
j_call: TRBJ2-1; v_call: TRBV11-2; clone_size: .; d_call: TRBD2; cdr3_aa: CASSLELAEPNEQFF; cdr3_nt: TGTGCCAGCAGCTTGGAACTAGCGGAACCCAATGAGCAGTTCTTC
j_call: TRBJ1-1; v_call: TRBV11-2; clone_size: .; d_call: .; cdr3_aa: CASSLGVGTEAFF; cdr3_nt: TGTGCCAGCAGCTTAGGGGTCGGGACGGAAGCTTTCTTT
j_call: TRBJ1-2; v_call: TRBV6-4; clone_size: .; d_call: .; cdr3_aa: CASSDLRGGYTF; cdr3_nt: TGTGCCAGCAGTGACCTTCGCGGGGGCTACACCTTC
j_call: TRBJ1-2; v_call: TRBV6-5; clone_size: .; d_call: .; cdr3_aa: CASRRDNYPNYGYTF; cdr3_nt: TGTGCCAGCAGGAGGGACAATTACCCTAACTATGGCTACACCTTC
j_call: TRBJ1-5; v_call: TRBV25-1; clone_size: .; d_call: .; cdr3_aa: CASSEWEDQPQHF; cdr3_nt: TGTGCCAGCAGTGAGTGGGAGGATCAGCCCCAGCATTTT
j_call: TRBJ2-6; v_call: TRBV5-5; clone_size: .; d_call: .; cdr3_aa: CASSLWGSGANVLTF; cdr3_nt: TGTGCCAGCAGCTTGTGGGGCTCTGGGGCCAACGTCCTGACTTTC
j_call: TRBJ1-1; v_call: TRBV10-1; clone_size: .; d_call: .; cdr3_aa: CASSESLGAANTEAFF; cdr3_nt: TGCGCCAGCAGTGAGTCCTTGGGGGCAGCGAACACTGAAGCTTTCTTT
j_call: TRBJ2-3; v_call: TRBV4-1; clone_size: few; d_call: .; cdr3_aa: CASSQDPGGLAETSTDTQYF; cdr3_nt: TGCGCCAGCAGCCAAGATCCCGGGGGGCTAGCGGAGACTAGCACAGATACGCAGTATTTT
j_call: TRBJ2-1; v_call: TRBV29-1; clone_size: once; d_call: TRBD1; cdr3_aa: CSVEEGTGPRRSSYNEQFF; cdr3_nt: TGCAGCGTTGAAGAAGGGACAGGGCCTCGTCGCAGCTCCTACAATGAGCAGTTCTTC
j_call: TRBJ2-7; v_call: TRBV7-9; clone_size: .; d_call: TRBD2; cdr3_aa: CASSYSSGGPGEQYF; cdr3_nt: TGTGCCAGCAGCTATTCTAGCGGGGGGCCGGGAGAGCAGTACTTC
j_call: TRBJ2-2; v_call: TRBV7-8; clone_size: .; d_call: .; cdr3_aa: CASSLPRYTTGELFF; cdr3_nt: TGTGCCAGCAGCTTACCACGCTACACCACCGGGGAGCTGTTTTTT
j_call: TRBJ1-4; v_call: TRBV5-1; clone_size: once; d_call: .; cdr3_aa: CASSLIGTNEKLFF; cdr3_nt: TGCGCCAGCAGCTTAATTGGGACTAATGAAAAACTGTTTTTT
j_call: TRBJ1-1; v_call: TRBV21-1; clone_size: .; d_call: .; cdr3_aa: CASSKGHPDKKAFF; cdr3_nt: TGTGCCAGCAGCAAAGGCCATCCGGACAAGAAAGCTTTCTTT
j_call: TRBJ2-7; v_call: TRBV6-2/TRBV6-3; clone_size: .; d_call: TRBD1; cdr3_aa: CASSRPGTGNPYEQYF; cdr3_nt: TGTGCCAGCAGTCGCCCCGGGACAGGGAATCCCTACGAGCAGTACTTC
j_call: TRBJ1-3; v_call: TRBV6-5; clone_size: .; d_call: .; cdr3_aa: CASRAYFSGNTIYF; cdr3_nt: TGTGCCAGCAGGGCGTACTTCTCTGGAAACACCATATATTTT